This TCR beta chain comes out of a study of tumor and adjacent non-tumor tissue in lung cancer. The wider study: Each sample yielded roughly 4 million productive TCRbeta reads on average. Study conclusions and caveats: Compared with tumor, normal lung showed significantly lower TCR diversity. Patients with more diverse tumor TCRs had worse survival. Top 100 clones took a larger repertoire share in normal lung.

The library came from three nested PCR rounds adapted from ARM-PCR protocols. TCRdb passed the multiplex PCR reads through MiXCR, listing each CDR3 protein once. The data hold fewer than 85,000 distinct CDR3 sequences, with 80% observed a single time. RNA was extracted from bulk tissue without any cell sorting. About this clonotype itself: The antigen is not known. Compared with germline, one end of the junction differs, possibly owing to a read error.

CDR3 length: 14 amino acids. Germline V lookup: CDR1 DFQATT, CDR2 SNEGSKA (reference sequence). The sample consisted of lung tumor tissue. The chain couples TRBV20-1 to TRBJ1-2; 8 bases agree with TRBD1. The sequence derives from a woman aged 50 to 60 with non-small cell lung cancer. CDR3 nucleotide sequence: TGCTGTGCTAGCCACTACGGACAGGGTGGAGGCTACACCTTC. This sequence encodes CCASHYGQGGGYTF.